The 16 T cell receptor beta chains below come from one sample, sequenced in a study of blood T cell repertoires in COVID-19. Here immunoSEQ multiplex PCR was the method, and the copy in TCRdb shows in-frame clones only, minus some. The sample yields around 72,000 clones, approximately 88% seen once. The sequencing sample was made of peripheral blood. These receptors were taken from a woman between 50 and 59 years old with acute or convalescent COVID-19.

For the CDR3, the DNA is TGTGCCAGTAGTAAAGGGACTAGCGGCTCCTACGAGCAGTACTTC. Its protein is CASSKGTSGSYEQYF. The chain is built from TRBV19 and TRBJ2-7; 11 bases agree with TRBD2. Trimming removed 4 bases from V and 0 bases from J; junction bases left unmatched: 2. Germline V CDR1 and CDR2: LNHDA, SQIVND (reference sequence). This CDR3 is 15 amino acids long.

The chain has TRBV6-5 and TRBJ1-4; 7 nucleotides line up with TRBD1. Trimming took 1 base from V and 8 from J; bases not matched to a gene: 10. CDR1 is MNHEY, CDR2 SVGAGI, per germline. The CDR3 runs to 16 residues. This CDR3 is CASSYYNRGGEEKLFF. The CDR3, as DNA: TGTGCCAGCAGTTACTATAACAGGGGCGGGGAAGAAAAACTGTTTTTT.

The chain recombines TRBV5-1 with TRBJ2-1; the D gene is possibly TRBD2 (6 bases). Germline values: CDR1 SGHRS, CDR2 YFSETQ. The CDR3 loop spans 15 amino acids. The V and J ends lost 0 bases and 8 bases respectively, with 15 bases between them. The CDR3 is CASSLEGLPTDEQFF. CDR3 DNA: TGCGCCAGCAGCTTGGAAGGACTACCTACCGATGAGCAGTTCTTC.

V is TRBV7-2 and J is TRBJ1-2, with a tentative D call TRBD1 (6 bases). Germline V gives CDR1 SGHTA, CDR2 FQGNSA. CDR3 length: 14 residues. V was shortened by 6 bases and J by 4 bases, with 15 bases between the two germline ends. CDR3 in DNA: TGTGCCAGCAGTCAGAGGGACAATGTCTATGGCTACACCTTC. It yields the protein CASSQRDNVYGYTF.

The rearrangement joins TRBV5-4 to TRBJ1-2; 8 bases match TRBD1. The CDR3 is made up of 15 amino acids. Trimming took 4 bases from V and 4 from J; bases not matched to a gene: 9. Germline assignment: CDR1 SGHNT and CDR2 YYREEE (reference sequence). This CDR3 is CASSRSQGALYGYTF. The CDR3 bases are TGTGCCAGCAGCCGATCTCAGGGGGCGCTCTATGGCTACACCTTC.

The chain joins TRBV6-5 to TRBJ1-1; weak D call: TRBD1 (5 bases). The germline V gene has CDR1 MNHEY and CDR2 SVGAGI. The CDR3 loop spans 12 amino acids. The V and J ends lost 6 bases and 8 bases respectively, with 13 bases between them. The CDR3 loop reads CASSPSTAEAFF. CDR3 in DNA: TGTGCCAGCAGCCCCTCGACAGCCGAAGCTTTCTTT.

The gene calls are TRBV9 and TRBJ1-1; D call uncertain. Germline V gene data show CDR1 as SGDLS and CDR2 as YYNGEE. With 3 bases removed from V and 0 bases from J, the gap between germline ends came to 6 bases. The CDR3 is 13 amino acids. CDR3 nucleotides: TGTGCCAGCAGCGGGAGCTTGAACACTGAAGCTTTCTTT. Its translation is CASSGSLNTEAFF.

This chain joins TRBV9 and TRBJ2-1; 12 positions match TRBD2. The germline gives CDR1 SGDLS, CDR2 YYNGEE. The length of the CDR3 is 15 residues. The ends lost 4 bases at V and 9 bases at J; junction bases unmatched: 8. The CDR3 is CASSPRTSGTGEQFF. CDR3 nucleotide sequence: TGTGCCAGCAGCCCCCGGACTAGCGGGACGGGTGAGCAGTTCTTC.

The chain joins TRBV9 to TRBJ1-6; 7 bases align to TRBD1. Germline V CDR1 and CDR2: SGDLS, YYNGEE. There are 15 residues in the CDR3. V shed 3 bases and J 8 bases; nucleotides not matched to a gene: 8. The CDR3 nucleotides read TGTGCCAGCAGCGCCCGACAGGGTGGGGATTCACCCCTCCACTTT. Its translation: CASSARQGGDSPLHF.

The gene calls are TRBV9 and TRBJ2-3; TRBD1 agrees at 7 bases. The CDR3 loop spans 19 amino acids. Germline V gives CDR1 SGDLS, CDR2 YYNGEE. Germline trimming cut 3 bases from V and 8 bases from J; bases unmatched to any gene: 24. DNA for the CDR3: TGTGCCAGCAGCGGAGACCCCCAACGACAGGGTAGGGTAGGGGGTACGCAGTATTTT. It yields the protein CASSGDPQRQGRVGGTQYF.

The chain couples TRBV13 to TRBJ1-2; possibly TRBD1 for D (5 bases). Germline assignment: CDR1 PRHDT and CDR2 FYEKMQ (reference sequence). V lost 6 bases and J 6 bases, leaving 17 bases between the germline ends. This CDR3 spans 14 amino acids. In DNA form, the CDR3 reads TGTGCCAGCAGTCCTCGGGGGGGGTCCGATGGCTACACCTTC. Residues: CASSPRGGSDGYTF.

In the case of this clone: The sample has other DNA sequences that encode this CDR3 too. The rearrangement links TRBV29-1 to TRBJ1-1; 8 nucleotides agree with TRBD1. CDR1 and CDR2 (germline): SQVTM, ANQGSEA. The trim removed 6 bases at V and 5 bases at J, leaving 5 bases unmatched. This CDR3 has 12 residues. DNA of the CDR3: TGCAGCGTCAACAGGGGGGGGACTGAAGCTTTCTTT. Its translation is CSVNRGGTEAFF.

The chain joins TRBV18 to TRBJ2-7, with TRBD1 matching over 7 bases. The CDR3 has 13 residues. CDR1 KGHSH and CDR2 LQKENI come from the germline V gene. V trimming: 5 bases; J trimming: 2 bases; junction bases outside the gene matches: 3. CDR3 region: CASSSDRTYEQYF. CDR3 DNA sequence: TGTGCCAGCTCATCGGACAGGACCTACGAGCAGTACTTC.

The CDR3: CASSSSIAGGSFFTGELFF. In nucleotides, the CDR3 is TGTGCCAGCAGTTCCTCAATAGCGGGGGGGTCCTTTTTCACCGGGGAGCTGTTTTTT. This chain connects TRBV27 to TRBJ2-2; TRBD2 aligns across 11 bases. The CDR3 extends over 19 amino acids. Germline V gives CDR1 MNHEY, CDR2 SMNVEV (reference sequence). Trimming cost V 4 bases and J 4 bases; bases outside gene matches: 14.

The chain uses TRBV5-1 and TRBJ1-2; 8 bases line up with TRBD1. The CDR3 totals 14 residues. Germline trimming cut 4 bases from V and 6 bases from J; bases unmatched to any gene: 8. Per the germline V gene, CDR1 is SGHRS and CDR2 is YFSETQ. The CDR3 protein is CASSPVGQGDGYTF. The CDR3 nucleotides read TGCGCCAGCAGCCCAGTAGGACAGGGCGATGGCTACACCTTC.

The gene calls are TRBV7-3 and TRBJ2-1; D perhaps matches TRBD2 (7 bases). The CDR3 consists of 15 residues. Germline V CDR1 and CDR2: SGHTA, FQGTGA. V lost 2 bases, J lost 2 bases, and 10 bases lay in between. In DNA form, the CDR3 reads TGTGCCAGCAGCTTAGGCGGGGGCCCCTACAATGAGCAGTTCTTC. It codes for CASSLGGGPYNEQFF.